This TCR beta chain came from a study of T-cell reconstitution after alpha-beta-depleted transplantation in children. Unique molecular identifiers were incorporated during preparation of the TCRbeta library. TCRdb reprocessed the PCR reads with MiXCR, giving one entry per CDR3 protein. The sample shows more than 200,000 distinct CDR3 sequences, around a sixth of them seen only once. Of note for this clonotype: Antigen unknown.

Study conclusions and caveats: Reportedly, roughly two months post-transplant, alpha-beta T cells arose from several hundred expanded graft clones. At the one-year point after transplant, T-cell counts and TCRbeta diversity were found to come mostly from T cells that had been newly produced. Surviving recipient cells, namely T cells and thymic progenitors, were the source of high day-60 TCRbeta diversity in some patients.

Germline V gives CDR1 WSHSY, CDR2 SAAADI. The CDR3 is made up of 12 amino acids. V was pared by 3 bases and J by 6 bases, with 9 bases between. This TCR was sampled from a male patient between 2 and 9 years old who had a stem cell transplant for acute lymphoblastic leukemia, so the T cells may come from the graft donor. This specimen consisted of PBMCs, mostly from graft donor cells, obtained 360 days after TCRalphabeta/CD19-depleted stem cell transplant. V gene TRBV10-2 combines with J gene TRBJ2-7, with D uncertain. The CDR3 nucleotides are TGCGCCAGCAGTGAAAAGAGACGCGAGCAGTACTTC. It codes for CASSEKRREQYF.